This TCR beta chain derives from a study of blood T cell repertoires in COVID-19. The method was immunoSEQ multiplex PCR; TCRdb's version includes in-frame clones alone and lacks a portion of them. The table has 210,000 or so clones, around nine tenths seen once; the top ten hold 3.7%. This CDR3 is 15 amino acids long. Germline CDR1 reads KGHSH; CDR2 reads LQKENI. With 4 bases clipped from V and 2 bases from J, the junction kept 5 bases outside the gene matches. Participants, about 18 to 90 years old, spanned 25 or so US areas. In the 2 weeks before study entry, exposed participants met a COVID-19 case, which was PCR-confirmed or clinician-diagnosed.

The chain couples TRBV18 to TRBJ1-2; 9 nucleotides line up with TRBD1. This clonotype originated in a woman in her thirties who had been exposed to COVID-19. Sample: PBMCs or T cells enriched from blood (not recorded which). CDR3 sequence reads: CASSRDRATNYGYTF. The CDR3 DNA is TGTGCCAGCTCACGGGACAGGGCTACAAACTATGGCTACACCTTC.